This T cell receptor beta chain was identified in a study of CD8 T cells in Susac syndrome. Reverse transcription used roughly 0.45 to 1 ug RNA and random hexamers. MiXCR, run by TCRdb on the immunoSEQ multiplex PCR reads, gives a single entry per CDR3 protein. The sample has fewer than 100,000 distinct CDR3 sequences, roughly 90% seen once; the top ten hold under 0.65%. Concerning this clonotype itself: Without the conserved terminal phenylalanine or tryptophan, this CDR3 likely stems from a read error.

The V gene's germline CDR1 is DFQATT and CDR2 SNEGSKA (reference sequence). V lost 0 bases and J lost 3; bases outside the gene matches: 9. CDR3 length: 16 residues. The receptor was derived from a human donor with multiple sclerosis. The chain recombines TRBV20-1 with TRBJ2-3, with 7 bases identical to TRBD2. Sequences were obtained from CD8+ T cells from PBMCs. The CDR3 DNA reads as TGCAGTGCTAGAGAAGCGAGACGGGGGGTAACAGATACGCAGTATTCT. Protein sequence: CSAREARRGVTDTQYS.